This T cell receptor (beta chain) was profiled in a study of monozygotic twins with inflammatory bowel disease. The CDR3 has 13 amino acids. In germline, CDR1 is MNHEY, CDR2 SVGAGI. A 6-nucleotide sample barcode was carried by the UMIs, which template switching added. Using the 5' RACE reads, TCRdb records one entry per CDR3 protein without DNA. The listing contains 400,000 to 500,000 distinct CDR3 sequences. The specimen was blood. The origin of this receptor is a human donor with ulcerative colitis or Crohn's disease, or a healthy co-twin of an affected twin (not recorded which). This rearrangement joins TRBV6-5 to TRBJ2-1; TCRdb proposes TRBD2, but this gene call is untestable without DNA. CDR3: CASGRAGSNEQFF.